Each of the 16 T cell receptor beta chains below was sequenced from the same sample in a study of blood T cell repertoires in COVID-19 (dated by TCRdb to the early 2020s). The receptor library was made with the immunoSEQ multiplex PCR assay. TCRdb limited this immuneACCESS table to in-frame rearrangements with V and J called. A share of clones is missing; checked studies link under half to unresolved V genes, and the rest is unexplained. The sample profile shows roughly 19,000 clones; approximately 91% of them were found once. The ten largest clones take up 11% of the sample. The sequenced sample was peripheral blood. The receptors originated from a human donor in a cohort sampled during active COVID-19.

The CDR3 loop reads CATSSVGANSPLHF. CDR3 nucleotides: TGTGCCACCAGCAGTGTAGGGGCTAATTCACCCCTCCACTTT. The J gene is TRBJ1-6, the V gene TRBV15; TRBD1 is a possible D gene (5 bases). Germline values: CDR1 LNHNV, CDR2 YYDKDF (reference sequence). The CDR3 has 14 amino acids. The V end was cut by 3 bases, the J end by 6 bases, with 9 bases between.

The chain joins TRBV7-2 to TRBJ2-5, with D maybe TRBD1 (5 bases). Germline CDR1 is SGHTA and CDR2 is FQGNSA. This CDR3 has 13 residues. V was clipped by 5 bases and J by 3 bases, with 10 bases between them. DNA of the CDR3: TGTGCCAGCAGCAGGGGTTTGAAAGAGACCCAGTACTTC. Its protein is CASSRGLKETQYF.

There are a few counts of this clone. The chain recombines TRBV2 with TRBJ1-6; 7 bases agree with TRBD1. CDR3 length equals 14 residues. The ends lost 3 bases at V and 6 bases at J; junction bases unmatched: 2. CDR1 and CDR2 (germline): SNHLY, FYNNEI. The CDR3 region is CASSEGQFNSPLHF. The CDR3 bases are TGTGCCAGCAGTGAGGGACAGTTTAATTCACCCCTCCACTTT.

The J gene is TRBJ2-1, the V gene TRBV29-1; maybe TRBD2 (5 bases). The V and J ends lost 2 bases and 0 bases respectively, with 20 bases between them. This CDR3 is built from 18 residues. Per the germline V gene, CDR1 is SQVTM and CDR2 is ANQGSEA. The CDR3 reads CSVEWAPMDFYSYNEQFF. Written as DNA, the CDR3 is TGCAGCGTTGAATGGGCTCCTATGGACTTTTACTCCTACAATGAGCAGTTCTTC.

The gene calls are TRBV7-8 and TRBJ1-5; 9 nucleotides align to TRBD1. V lost 5 bases to trimming and J lost 7 bases; unmatched junction nucleotides: 9. The CDR3 has 15 residues. Germline V CDR1 and CDR2: SGHVS, FQNEAQ. The CDR3 here is CASSPWDREGQPQHF. The DNA for the CDR3 is TGTGCCAGCAGCCCATGGGACAGGGAGGGCCAGCCCCAGCATTTT.

The gene calls are TRBV19 and TRBJ1-4; the D is unclear. The CDR3 has 14 amino acids. Trimming took off 3 bases at V and 4 bases at J, with 9 bases between the two ends. Germline V gene data show CDR1 as LNHDA and CDR2 as SQIVND (reference sequence). The chain's CDR3 is CASSIRGFNEKLFF. The CDR3 coding sequence is TGTGCCAGTAGTATTAGAGGGTTTAATGAAAAACTGTTTTTT.

V is TRBV5-6 and J is TRBJ2-1, with 10 positions matching TRBD1. The CDR3 spans 14 residues. Trimming removed 4 bases from V and 6 bases from J; junction bases left unmatched: 4. Looked up from germline, CDR1 is SGHDT and CDR2 is YYEEEE. DNA of the CDR3: TGTGCCAGCAGCCCGGGACAGGGGATCAATGAGCAGTTCTTC. Residues: CASSPGQGINEQFF.

This clone came up once. The CDR3 DNA is TGCGCCAGCAGCTTAACTCGGGGGTTTGGGGCCAACGTCCTGACTTTC. The encoded protein is CASSLTRGFGANVLTF. The rearrangement joins TRBV5-1 to TRBJ2-6, with a tentative D call TRBD2 (6 bases). Trimming stripped 2 bases from V and 3 bases from J, with 12 bases between. The CDR3 sequence is 16 residues long. The V gene's germline CDR1 is SGHRS and CDR2 YFSETQ. The complete variable domain, with remaining parts taken from reference TRBV5-1 and TRBJ2-6, reads KAGVTQTPRYLIKTRGQQVTLSCSPISGHRSVSWYQQTPGQGLQFLFEYFSETQRNKGNFPGRFSGRQFSNSRSEMNVSTLELGDSALYLCASSLTRGFGANVLTFGAGSRLTVL.

In this sample, this clone turned up once. V is TRBV27 and J is TRBJ2-7; TRBD2 might be the D (5 bases). Germline-derived CDR1 and CDR2 are MNHEY and SMNVEV (reference sequence). The CDR3 has 17 amino acids. The V gene lost 0 bases and the J gene lost 7 bases, with 22 bases spanning the gap. The CDR3 DNA sequence: TGTGCCAGCAGTTTATCCTCCATCGGGCCCTCCACGGGGGAGCAGTACTTC. It is translated as CASSLSSIGPSTGEQYF.

For the CDR3, the DNA is TGTGCCAGCAGTTACTTATGGGGGGGGGATTCGGTCAGCTACACCTTC. As protein: CASSYLWGGDSVSYTF. This chain joins TRBV6-5 and TRBJ1-2; D is possibly TRBD1 (5 bases). The CDR3 covers 16 residues. The V end lost 1 base, the J end lost 9 bases, and 21 bases lay between the germline ends. Germline lookup yields CDR1 MNHEY and CDR2 SVGAGI.

The rearrangement joins TRBV7-3 to TRBJ2-2; 8 bases line up with TRBD1. In germline, CDR1 is SGHTA, CDR2 FQGTGA. V was clipped by 4 bases and J by 1 base; unmatched bases: 11. The CDR3 runs to 18 residues. The CDR3 reads CASSSYPPGTGNTGELFF. DNA for the CDR3: TGTGCCAGCAGCTCCTACCCCCCCGGGACAGGGAACACCGGGGAGCTGTTTTTT.

CDR3: CASGPGTSSETQYF. The CDR3 bases are TGCGCCAGCGGACCGGGGACTAGCAGTGAGACCCAGTACTTC. The chain uses TRBV5-1 and TRBJ2-5; TRBD2 matches 9 bases. The V segment lost 7 bases and the J segment 5 bases; nucleotides outside the gene matches: 9. CDR1 is SGHRS, CDR2 YFSETQ, per germline. CDR3 length equals 14 residues.

The V and J genes are TRBV27 and TRBJ2-7, with 7 nucleotides matching TRBD2. J was trimmed by 3 bases and V by 6 bases; bases with no gene match: 8. Germline V gene sequence: CDR1 MNHEY, CDR2 SMNVEV (reference sequence). The CDR3 sequence is 14 residues long. The chain's CDR3 is CASRATSEYYEQYF. The DNA of the CDR3 is TGTGCCAGCAGAGCCACTAGCGAATACTACGAGCAGTACTTC.

The V gene is TRBV4-2, the J gene TRBJ2-1, with 13 positions matching TRBD2. Trimming at V came to 3 bases and at J to 4 bases, leaving 18 bases not matched to a gene. CDR1 and CDR2 from the germline V gene are LGHNA and YNFKEQ. The CDR3 consists of 21 residues. For the CDR3, the DNA is TGTGCCAGCAGCCACCCCTCAACTCCGGGACTAGCGGGGCACCGATACAATGAGCAGTTCTTC. It yields the protein CASSHPSTPGLAGHRYNEQFF.

In its sample, this clone was seen once. The chain combines TRBV3-1 (or the pseudogene TRBV3-2) with TRBJ2-1; 9 bases agree with TRBD1. Germline CDR1 is LGHDT and CDR2 is YNNKEL (reference sequence). There are 15 residues in the CDR3. Trimming at V came to 6 bases and at J to 7 bases, leaving 10 bases not matched to a gene. The CDR3 DNA reads as TGTGCCAGCAGGGAGGGACAGGGAATGAGAAATGAGCAGTTCTTC. Translated, it gives CASREGQGMRNEQFF.

This clone appeared once. The J gene is TRBJ2-7, the V gene TRBV2, with 11 bases identical to TRBD2. The CDR3 loop spans 16 amino acids. The junction had 8 bases not matched to a gene; V was cut back by 7 bases and J by 0 bases. CDR1 is SNHLY, CDR2 FYNNEI, per germline. CDR3 in amino acids: CASIPNGLAGSYEQYF. CDR3 nucleotides: TGTGCCAGCATCCCAAACGGACTAGCGGGCTCCTACGAGCAGTACTTC.